This T cell receptor (beta chain) was captured by sequencing in a study of technical replicates of blood from a handful of donors. The length of the CDR3 is 14 residues. The germline V gene has CDR1 SGHKS and CDR2 YYEKEE (reference sequence). V lost 0 bases, J lost 2 bases, and 7 bases lay in between. Sequencing used immunoSEQ multiplex PCR; TCRdb keeps in-frame clones, though not all of them. The sample has roughly 79,000 clones, 90% to 95% seen once. This TCR was sampled from a human donor in good health. The material sequenced was T cells isolated from PBMCs. This chain joins TRBV5-5 and TRBJ2-3; possibly TRBD1 for D (5 bases). The CDR3 region has the DNA TGTGCCAGCAGCTTGGGACAGCTCACAGATACGCAGTATTTT. It translates to CASSLGQLTDTQYF.